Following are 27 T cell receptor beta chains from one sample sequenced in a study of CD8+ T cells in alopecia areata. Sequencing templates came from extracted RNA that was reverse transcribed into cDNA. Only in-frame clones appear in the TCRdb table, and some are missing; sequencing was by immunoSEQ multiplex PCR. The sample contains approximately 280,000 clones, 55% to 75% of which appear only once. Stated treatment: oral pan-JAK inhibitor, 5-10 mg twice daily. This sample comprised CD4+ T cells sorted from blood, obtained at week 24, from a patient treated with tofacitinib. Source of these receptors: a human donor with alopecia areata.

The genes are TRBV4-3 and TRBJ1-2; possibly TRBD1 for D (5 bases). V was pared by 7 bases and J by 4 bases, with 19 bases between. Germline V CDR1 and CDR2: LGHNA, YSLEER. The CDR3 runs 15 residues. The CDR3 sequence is CASTPLAGQSYGYTF. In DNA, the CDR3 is TGCGCCAGCACCCCGCTGGCAGGGCAAAGCTATGGCTACACCTTC.

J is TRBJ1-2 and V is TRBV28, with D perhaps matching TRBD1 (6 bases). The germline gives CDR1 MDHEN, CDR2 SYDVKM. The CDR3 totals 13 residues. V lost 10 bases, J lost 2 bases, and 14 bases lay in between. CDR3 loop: CATIAGQNYGYTF. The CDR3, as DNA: TGTGCCACCATCGCAGGACAGAACTATGGCTACACCTTC.

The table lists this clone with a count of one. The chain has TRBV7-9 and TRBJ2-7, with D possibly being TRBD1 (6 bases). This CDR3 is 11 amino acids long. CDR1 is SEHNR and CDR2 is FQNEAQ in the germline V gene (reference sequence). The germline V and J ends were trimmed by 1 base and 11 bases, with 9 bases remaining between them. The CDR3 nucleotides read TGTGCCAGCAGCTTAGGGAAGGGGGAGTACTTC. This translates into CASSLGKGEYF. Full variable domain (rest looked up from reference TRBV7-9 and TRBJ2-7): DTGVSQNPRHKITKRGQNVTFRCDPISEHNRLYWYRQTLGQGPEFLTYFQNEAQLEKSRLLSDRFSAERPKGSFSTLEIQRTEQGDSAMYLCASSLGKGEYFGPGTRLTVT.

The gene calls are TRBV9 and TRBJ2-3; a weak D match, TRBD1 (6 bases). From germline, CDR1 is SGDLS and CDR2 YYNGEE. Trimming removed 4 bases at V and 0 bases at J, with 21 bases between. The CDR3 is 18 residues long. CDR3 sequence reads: CASSPRSPGTPSTDTQYF. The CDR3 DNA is TGTGCCAGCAGCCCTCGCTCCCCCGGGACACCTAGCACAGATACGCAGTATTTT.

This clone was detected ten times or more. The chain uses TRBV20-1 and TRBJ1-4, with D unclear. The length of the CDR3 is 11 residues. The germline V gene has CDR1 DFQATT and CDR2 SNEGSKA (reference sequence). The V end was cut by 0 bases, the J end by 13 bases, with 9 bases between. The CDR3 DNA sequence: TGCAGTGCTAGAGAGCAGAGGAGACTGTTTTTT. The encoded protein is CSAREQRRLFF.

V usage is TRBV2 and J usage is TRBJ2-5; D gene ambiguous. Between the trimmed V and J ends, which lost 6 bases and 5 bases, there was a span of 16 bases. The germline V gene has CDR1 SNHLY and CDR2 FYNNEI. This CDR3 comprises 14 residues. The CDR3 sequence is CASRQGSFGETQYF. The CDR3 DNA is TGTGCCAGCAGGCAAGGGTCTTTTGGGGAGACCCAGTACTTC.

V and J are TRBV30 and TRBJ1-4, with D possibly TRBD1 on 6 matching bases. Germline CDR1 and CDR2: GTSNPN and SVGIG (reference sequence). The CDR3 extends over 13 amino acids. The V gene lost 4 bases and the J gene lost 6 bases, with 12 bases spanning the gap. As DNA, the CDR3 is TGTGCCTGGACGGGGGGCGCGGATGAAAAACTGTTTTTT. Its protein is CAWTGGADEKLFF.

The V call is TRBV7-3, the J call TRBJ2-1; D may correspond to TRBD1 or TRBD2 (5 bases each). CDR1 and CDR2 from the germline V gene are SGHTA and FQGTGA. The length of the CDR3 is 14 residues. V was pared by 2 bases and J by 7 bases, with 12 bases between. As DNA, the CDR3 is TGTGCCAGCAGCTTACTCCGGGGCCATAATGAGCAGTTCTTC. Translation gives CASSLLRGHNEQFF. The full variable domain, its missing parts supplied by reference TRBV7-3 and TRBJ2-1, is GAGVSQTPSNKVTEKGKYVELRCDPISGHTALYWYRQSLGQGPEFLIYFQGTGAADDSGLPNDRFFAVRPEGSVSTLKIQRTERGDSAVYLCASSLLRGHNEQFFGPGTRLTVL.

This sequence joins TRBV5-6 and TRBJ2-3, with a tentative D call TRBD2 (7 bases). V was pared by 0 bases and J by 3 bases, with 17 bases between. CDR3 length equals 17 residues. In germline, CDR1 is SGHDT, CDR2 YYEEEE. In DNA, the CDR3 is TGTGCCAGCAGCTTGGTAAGGCGGGGGCTATGGACAGATACGCAGTATTTT. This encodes CASSLVRRGLWTDTQYF.

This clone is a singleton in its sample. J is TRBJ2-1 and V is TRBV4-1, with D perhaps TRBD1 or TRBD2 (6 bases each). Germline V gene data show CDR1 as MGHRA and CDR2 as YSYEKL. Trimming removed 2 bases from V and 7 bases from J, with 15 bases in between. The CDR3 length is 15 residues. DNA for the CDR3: TGCGCCAGCAGCCAACGGGGGCTAGCTACGAATGAGCAGTTCTTC. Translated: CASSQRGLATNEQFF.

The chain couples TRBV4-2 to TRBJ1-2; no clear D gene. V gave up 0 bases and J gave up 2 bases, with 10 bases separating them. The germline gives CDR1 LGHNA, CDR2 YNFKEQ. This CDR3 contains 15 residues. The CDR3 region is CASSQDITVNYGYTF. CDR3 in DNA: TGTGCCAGCAGCCAAGACATCACTGTCAACTATGGCTACACCTTC.

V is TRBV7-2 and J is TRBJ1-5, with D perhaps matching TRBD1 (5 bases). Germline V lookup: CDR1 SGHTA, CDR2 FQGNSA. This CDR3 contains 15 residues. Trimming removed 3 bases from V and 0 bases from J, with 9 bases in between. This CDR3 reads CASSFTQDSNQPQHF. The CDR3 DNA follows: TGTGCCAGCAGCTTCACACAGGATAGCAATCAGCCCCAGCATTTT.

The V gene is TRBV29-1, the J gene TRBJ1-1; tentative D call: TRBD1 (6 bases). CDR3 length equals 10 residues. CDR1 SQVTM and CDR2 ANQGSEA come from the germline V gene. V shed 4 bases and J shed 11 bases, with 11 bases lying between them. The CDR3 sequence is CSVGGHGAFF. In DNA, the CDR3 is TGCAGCGTTGGGGGACACGGGGCTTTCTTT.

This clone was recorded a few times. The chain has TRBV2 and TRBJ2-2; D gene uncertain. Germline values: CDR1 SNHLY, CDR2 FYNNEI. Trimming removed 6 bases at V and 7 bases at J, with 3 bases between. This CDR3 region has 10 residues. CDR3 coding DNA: TGTGCCAGCAGCAGCGGGGAGCTGTTTTTT. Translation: CASSSGELFF.

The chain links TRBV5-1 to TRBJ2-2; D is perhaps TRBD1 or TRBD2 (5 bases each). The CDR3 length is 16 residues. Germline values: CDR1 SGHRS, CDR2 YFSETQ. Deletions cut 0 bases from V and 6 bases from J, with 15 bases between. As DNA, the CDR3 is TGCGCCAGCAGCTTGGAGAGGGGCACTCCGGCCGGGGAGCTGTTTTTT. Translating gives CASSLERGTPAGELFF. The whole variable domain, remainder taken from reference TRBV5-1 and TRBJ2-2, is KAGVTQTPRYLIKTRGQQVTLSCSPISGHRSVSWYQQTPGQGLQFLFEYFSETQRNKGNFPGRFSGRQFSNSRSEMNVSTLELGDSALYLCASSLERGTPAGELFFGEGSRLTVL.

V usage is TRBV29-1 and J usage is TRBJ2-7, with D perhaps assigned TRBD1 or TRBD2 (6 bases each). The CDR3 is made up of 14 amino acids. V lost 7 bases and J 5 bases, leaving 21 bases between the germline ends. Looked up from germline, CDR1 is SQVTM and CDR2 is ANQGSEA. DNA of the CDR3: TGCAGCGGGACCGGAGGGGGGCGACGGAACGAGCAGTACTTC. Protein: CSGTGGGRRNEQYF.

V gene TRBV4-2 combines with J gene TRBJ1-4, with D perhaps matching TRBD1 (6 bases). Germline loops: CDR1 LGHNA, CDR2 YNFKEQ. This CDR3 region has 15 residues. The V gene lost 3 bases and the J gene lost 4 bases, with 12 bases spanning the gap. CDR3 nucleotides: TGTGCCAGCAGCCACGACGGACAGCGTAATGAAAAACTGTTTTTT. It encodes CASSHDGQRNEKLFF.

The CDR3 nucleotides read TGTGCCAGCAAAAAGGGGGGTGCCAATGAGCAGTTCTTC. This gives the protein CASKKGGANEQFF. The V and J genes are TRBV6-5 and TRBJ2-1; D tentatively fits TRBD1 or TRBD2 (6 bases each). This CDR3 region has 13 residues. CDR1 and CDR2 from the germline V gene are MNHEY and SVGAGI. V lost 7 bases, J lost 6 bases, and 13 bases lay in between.

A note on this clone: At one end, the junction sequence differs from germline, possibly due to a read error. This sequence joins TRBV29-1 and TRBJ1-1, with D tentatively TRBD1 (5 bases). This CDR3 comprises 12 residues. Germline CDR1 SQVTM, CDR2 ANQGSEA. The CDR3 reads CSAEGESYEAFF. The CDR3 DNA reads TGCAGCGCTGAAGGGGAATCGTATGAAGCTTTCTTT.

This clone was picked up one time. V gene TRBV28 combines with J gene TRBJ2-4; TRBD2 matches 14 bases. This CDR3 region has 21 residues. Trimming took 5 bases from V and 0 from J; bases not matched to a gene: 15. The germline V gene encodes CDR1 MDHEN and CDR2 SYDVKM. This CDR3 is CASSTRGGLAGAPGAKNIQYF. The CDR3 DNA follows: TGTGCCAGCAGTACCCGAGGGGGACTAGCGGGGGCCCCCGGAGCCAAAAACATTCAGTACTTC.

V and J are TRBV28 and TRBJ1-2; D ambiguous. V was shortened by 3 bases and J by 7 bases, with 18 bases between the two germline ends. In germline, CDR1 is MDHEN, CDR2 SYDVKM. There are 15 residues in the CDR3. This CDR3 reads CASSFPSWGTSGYTF. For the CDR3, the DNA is TGTGCCAGCAGTTTCCCCTCCTGGGGTACGAGTGGCTACACCTTC.

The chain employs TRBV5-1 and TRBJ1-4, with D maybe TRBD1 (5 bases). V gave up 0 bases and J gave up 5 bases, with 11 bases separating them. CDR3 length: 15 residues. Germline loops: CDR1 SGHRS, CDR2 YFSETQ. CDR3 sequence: CASSLVNRQNEKLFF. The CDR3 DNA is TGCGCCAGCAGCTTGGTGAATCGACAGAATGAAAAACTGTTTTTT.

The CDR3 region is CASSEGPRTAQETQYF. In nucleotides, the CDR3 is TGTGCCAGCAGTGAAGGCCCGAGGACAGCCCAAGAGACCCAGTACTTC. The chain uses TRBV2 and TRBJ2-5; TRBD1 might be the D (6 bases). Germline-derived CDR1 and CDR2 are SNHLY and FYNNEI. Trimming left V 1 base short and J 1 base short, with 13 bases between. This CDR3 region has 16 residues.

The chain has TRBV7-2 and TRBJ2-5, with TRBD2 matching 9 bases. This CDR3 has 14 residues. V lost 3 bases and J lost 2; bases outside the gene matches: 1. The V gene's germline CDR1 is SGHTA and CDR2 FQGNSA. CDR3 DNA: TGTGCCAGCAGCTTTACTAGCGGGCAAGAGACCCAGTACTTC. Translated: CASSFTSGQETQYF.

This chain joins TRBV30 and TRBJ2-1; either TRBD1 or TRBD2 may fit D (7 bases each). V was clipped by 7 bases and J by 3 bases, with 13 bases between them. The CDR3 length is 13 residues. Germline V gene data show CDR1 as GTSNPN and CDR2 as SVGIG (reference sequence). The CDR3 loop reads CAFRGGNYNEQFF. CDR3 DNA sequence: TGTGCCTTCAGGGGGGGCAACTACAATGAGCAGTTCTTC.

The CDR3 DNA follows: TGTGCCAGCTCGCCGGATCGTGCCACTGAAGCTTTCTTT. It is translated as CASSPDRATEAFF. The chain employs TRBV18 and TRBJ1-1; D is ambiguous. This CDR3 spans 13 amino acids. V was cut by 6 bases and J by 4 bases, with 12 bases left in between. CDR1 and CDR2 from the germline V gene are KGHSH and LQKENI.

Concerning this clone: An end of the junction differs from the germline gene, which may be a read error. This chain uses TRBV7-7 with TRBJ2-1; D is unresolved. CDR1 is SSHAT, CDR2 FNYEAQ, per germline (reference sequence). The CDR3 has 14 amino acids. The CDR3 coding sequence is TGTGCTAGCAGCGCCCTCACGGCCTACAATGAGCAGTTCTTC. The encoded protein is CASSALTAYNEQFF.